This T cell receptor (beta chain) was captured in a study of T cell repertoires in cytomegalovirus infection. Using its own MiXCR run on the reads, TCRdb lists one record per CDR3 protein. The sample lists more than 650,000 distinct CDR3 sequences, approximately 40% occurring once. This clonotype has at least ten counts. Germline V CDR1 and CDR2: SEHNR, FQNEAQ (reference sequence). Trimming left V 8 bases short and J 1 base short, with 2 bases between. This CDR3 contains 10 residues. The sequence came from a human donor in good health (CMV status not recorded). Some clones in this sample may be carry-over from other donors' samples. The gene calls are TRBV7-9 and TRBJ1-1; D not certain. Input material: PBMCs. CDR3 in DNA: TGTGCCAGCGGGAACACTGAAGCTTTCTTT. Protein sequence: CASGNTEAFF.